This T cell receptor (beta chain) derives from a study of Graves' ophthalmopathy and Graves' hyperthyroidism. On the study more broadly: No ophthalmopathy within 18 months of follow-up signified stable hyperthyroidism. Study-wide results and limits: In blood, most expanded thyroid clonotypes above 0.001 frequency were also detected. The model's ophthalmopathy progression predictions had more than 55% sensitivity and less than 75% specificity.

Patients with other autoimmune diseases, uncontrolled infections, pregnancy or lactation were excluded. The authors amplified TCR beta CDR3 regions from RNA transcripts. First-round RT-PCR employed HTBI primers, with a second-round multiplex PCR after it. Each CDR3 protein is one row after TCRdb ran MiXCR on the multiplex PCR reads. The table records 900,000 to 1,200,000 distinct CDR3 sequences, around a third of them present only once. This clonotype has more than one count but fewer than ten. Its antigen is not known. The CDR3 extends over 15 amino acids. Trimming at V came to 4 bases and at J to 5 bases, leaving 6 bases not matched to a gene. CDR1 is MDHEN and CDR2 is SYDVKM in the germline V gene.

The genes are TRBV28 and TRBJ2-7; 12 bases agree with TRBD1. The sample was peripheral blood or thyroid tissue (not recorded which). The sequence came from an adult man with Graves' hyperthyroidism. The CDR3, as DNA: TGTGCCAGCAGTTCAAGAGGGACAGGGGGCGACGAGCAGTACTTC. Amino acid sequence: CASSSRGTGGDEQYF.